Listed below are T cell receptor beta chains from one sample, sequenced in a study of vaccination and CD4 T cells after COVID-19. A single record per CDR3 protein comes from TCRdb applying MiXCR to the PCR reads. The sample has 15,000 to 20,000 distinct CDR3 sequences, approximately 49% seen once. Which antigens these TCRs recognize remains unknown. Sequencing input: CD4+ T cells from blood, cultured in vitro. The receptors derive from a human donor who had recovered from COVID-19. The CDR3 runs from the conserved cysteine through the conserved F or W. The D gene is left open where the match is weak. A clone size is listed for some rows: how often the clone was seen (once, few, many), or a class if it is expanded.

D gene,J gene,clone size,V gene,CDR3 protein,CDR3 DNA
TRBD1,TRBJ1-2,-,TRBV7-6,CASSLDPGQGYGYTF,TGTGCCAGCAGCTTGGACCCGGGACAGGGGTATGGCTACACCTTC
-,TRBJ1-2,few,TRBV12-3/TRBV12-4,CASSLNRAGGYTF,TGTGCCAGCAGCCTCAACAGGGCGGGGGGCTACACCTTC
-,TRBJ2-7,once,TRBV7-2,CASSLGTASYEQYF,TGTGCCAGCAGCTTAGGGACGGCCTCCTACGAGCAGTACTTC
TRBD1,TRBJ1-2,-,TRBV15,CATSRDRRGREDGYTF,TGTGCCACCAGCAGAGATAGGAGGGGGCGCGAGGATGGCTACACCTTC
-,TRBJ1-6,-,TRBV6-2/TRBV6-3,CASKQANSPLHF,TGTGCCAGCAAACAGGCTAATTCACCCCTCCACTTT
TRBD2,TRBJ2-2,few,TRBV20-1,CSARQTSGGADTGELFF,TGCAGTGCTAGACAGACTAGCGGGGGGGCCGATACCGGGGAGCTGTTTTTT
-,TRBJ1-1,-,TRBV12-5,CASGSTGRGTEAFF,TGTGCTAGTGGCTCCACAGGGAGGGGCACTGAAGCTTTCTTT
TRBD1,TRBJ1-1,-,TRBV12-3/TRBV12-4,CASSPQRGRGNTEAFF,TGTGCCAGCAGCCCCCAGAGGGGGCGCGGGAACACTGAAGCTTTCTTT
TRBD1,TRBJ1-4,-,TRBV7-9,CASSSPGGREKLFF,TGTGCCAGCAGCTCCCCAGGGGGCCGTGAAAAACTGTTTTTT
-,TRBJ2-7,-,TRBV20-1,CSARSGQGGDEQYF,TGCAGTGCTAGATCCGGTCAGGGTGGCGACGAGCAGTACTTC
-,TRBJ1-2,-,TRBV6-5,CASSYSYYDDGYTF,TGTGCCAGCAGTTATAGCTACTACGACGATGGCTACACCTTC
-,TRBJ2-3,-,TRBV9,CASSAQWDRRTDTQYF,TGTGCCAGCAGCGCCCAATGGGACCGGCGCACAGATACGCAGTATTTT
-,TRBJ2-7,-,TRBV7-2,CASSLESTTTRREQYF,TGTGCCAGCAGCTTAGAATCTACCACAACAAGGCGGGAGCAGTACTTC
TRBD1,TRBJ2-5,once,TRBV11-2,CASTLQGFQETQYF,TGTGCCAGCACCTTACAGGGGTTTCAAGAGACCCAGTACTTC
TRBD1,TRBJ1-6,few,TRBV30,CAWRADRGNSPLHF,TGTGCCTGGAGGGCCGACAGGGGGAATTCACCCCTCCACTTT
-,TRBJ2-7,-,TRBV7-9,CASSLSFEQYF,TGTGCCAGCAGCTTGAGTTTCGAGCAGTACTTC
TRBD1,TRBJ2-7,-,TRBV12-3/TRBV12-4,CASRSTGDPYEQYF,TGTGCCAGCAGGAGCACAGGGGACCCCTACGAGCAGTACTTC
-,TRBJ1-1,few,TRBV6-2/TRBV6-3,CASRQNLNTEAFF,TGTGCCAGCAGACAAAACTTGAACACTGAAGCTTTCTTT
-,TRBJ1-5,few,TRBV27,CASSPSRNQPQHF,TGTGCCAGCAGCCCAAGCCGCAATCAGCCCCAGCATTTT
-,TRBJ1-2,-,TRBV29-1,CSVEDSAPRGYTF,TGCAGCGTTGAAGATTCGGCACCCCGAGGCTACACCTTC
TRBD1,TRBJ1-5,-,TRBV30,CAWSRGVYRGSNQPQHF,TGTGCCTGGAGTAGAGGCGTGTACAGGGGAAGCAATCAGCCCCAGCATTTT
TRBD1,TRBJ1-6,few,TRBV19,CASSPGQGSATLHF,TGTGCCAGTAGCCCGGGACAGGGTAGTGCGACCCTCCACTTT
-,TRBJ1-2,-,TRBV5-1,CASSLEGNPGGYTF,TGCGCCAGCAGCTTGGAAGGGAATCCTGGTGGCTACACCTTC
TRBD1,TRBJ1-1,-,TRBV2,CASKPQGLNTEAFF,TGTGCCAGCAAACCACAGGGGCTGAACACTGAAGCTTTCTTT
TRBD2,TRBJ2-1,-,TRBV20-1,CSAPPSGSYNEQFF,TGCAGTGCGCCTCCCAGCGGGAGCTACAATGAGCAGTTCTTC
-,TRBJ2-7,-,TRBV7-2,CASSRRDGTQWQYF,TGTGCCAGCAGCCGCCGGGACGGGACCCAATGGCAGTACTTC
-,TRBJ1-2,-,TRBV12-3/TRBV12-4,CASSFSLGYTF,TGTGCCAGCAGTTTTTCTCTTGGCTACACCTTC
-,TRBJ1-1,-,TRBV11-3,CASKQNTEAFF,TGTGCCAGCAAGCAGAACACTGAAGCTTTCTTT
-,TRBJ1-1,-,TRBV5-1,CASRREPSTEAFF,TGCGCCAGCAGACGGGAACCTTCCACTGAAGCTTTCTTT
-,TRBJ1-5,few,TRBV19,CASSIGTSQPQHF,TGTGCCAGTAGTATTGGAACAAGCCAGCCCCAGCATTTT
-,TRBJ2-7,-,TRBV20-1,CSASPGASEQYF,TGCAGTGCTAGTCCGGGAGCTTCCGAGCAGTACTTC
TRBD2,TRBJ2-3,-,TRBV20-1,CSARMGLAGSTDTQYF,TGCAGTGCTAGAATGGGACTAGCGGGGAGCACAGATACGCAGTATTTT
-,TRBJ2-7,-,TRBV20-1,CSAREDNEQYF,TGCAGTGCTAGAGAGGATAACGAGCAGTACTTC
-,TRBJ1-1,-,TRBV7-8,CASSPFGGRPARPFF,TGTGCCAGCAGCCCGTTTGGGGGCCGCCCCGCGAGACCTTTCTTT
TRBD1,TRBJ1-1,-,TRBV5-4,CASSLRDTGVTEAFF,TGTGCCAGCAGCTTGCGGGATACAGGGGTCACTGAAGCTTTCTTT
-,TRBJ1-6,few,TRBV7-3,CASSQSYNSPLHF,TGTGCCAGCAGTCAATCCTATAATTCACCCCTCCACTTT
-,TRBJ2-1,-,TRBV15,CATSPSYNEQFF,TGTGCCACCAGCCCCTCCTACAATGAGCAGTTCTTC
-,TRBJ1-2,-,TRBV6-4,CASKRTFSGDYGYTF,TGTGCCAGCAAAAGGACCTTTTCGGGGGACTATGGCTACACCTTC
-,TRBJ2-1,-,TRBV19,CASSAGQYNEQFF,TGTGCCAGTAGTGCAGGACAGTACAATGAGCAGTTCTTC